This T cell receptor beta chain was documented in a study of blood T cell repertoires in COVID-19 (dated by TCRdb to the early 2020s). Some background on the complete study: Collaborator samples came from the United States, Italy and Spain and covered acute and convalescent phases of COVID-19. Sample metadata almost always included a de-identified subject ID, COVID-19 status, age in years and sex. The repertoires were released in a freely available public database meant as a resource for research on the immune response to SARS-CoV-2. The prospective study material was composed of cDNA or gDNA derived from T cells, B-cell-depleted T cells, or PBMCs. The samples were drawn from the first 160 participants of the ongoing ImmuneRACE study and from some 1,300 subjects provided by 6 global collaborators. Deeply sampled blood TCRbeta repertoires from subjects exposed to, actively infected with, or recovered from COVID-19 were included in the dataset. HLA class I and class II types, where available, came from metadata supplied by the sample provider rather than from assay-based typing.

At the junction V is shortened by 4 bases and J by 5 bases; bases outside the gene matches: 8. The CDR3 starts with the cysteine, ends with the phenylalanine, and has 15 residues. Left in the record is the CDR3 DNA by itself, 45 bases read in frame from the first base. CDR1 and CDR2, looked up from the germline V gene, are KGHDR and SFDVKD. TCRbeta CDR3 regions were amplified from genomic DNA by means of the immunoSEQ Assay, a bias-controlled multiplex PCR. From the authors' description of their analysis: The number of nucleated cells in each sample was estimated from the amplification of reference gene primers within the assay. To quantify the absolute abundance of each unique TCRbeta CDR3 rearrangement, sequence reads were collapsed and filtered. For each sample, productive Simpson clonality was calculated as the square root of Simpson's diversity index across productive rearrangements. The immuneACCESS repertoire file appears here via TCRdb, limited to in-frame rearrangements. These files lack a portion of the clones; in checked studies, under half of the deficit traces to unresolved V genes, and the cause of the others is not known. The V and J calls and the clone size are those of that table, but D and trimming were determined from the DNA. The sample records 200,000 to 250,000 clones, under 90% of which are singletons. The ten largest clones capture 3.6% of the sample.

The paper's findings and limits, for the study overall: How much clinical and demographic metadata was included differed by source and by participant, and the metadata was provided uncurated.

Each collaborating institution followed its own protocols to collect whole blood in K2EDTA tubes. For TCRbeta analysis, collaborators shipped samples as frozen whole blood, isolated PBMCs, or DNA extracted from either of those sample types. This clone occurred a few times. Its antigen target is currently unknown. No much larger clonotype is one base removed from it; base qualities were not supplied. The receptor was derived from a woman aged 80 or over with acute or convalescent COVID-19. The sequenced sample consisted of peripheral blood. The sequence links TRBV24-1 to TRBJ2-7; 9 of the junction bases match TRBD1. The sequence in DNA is TGTGCCACCAGTGACCCCGGGACAGGGTCGGACGAGCAGTACTTC. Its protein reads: CATSDPGTGSDEQYF.